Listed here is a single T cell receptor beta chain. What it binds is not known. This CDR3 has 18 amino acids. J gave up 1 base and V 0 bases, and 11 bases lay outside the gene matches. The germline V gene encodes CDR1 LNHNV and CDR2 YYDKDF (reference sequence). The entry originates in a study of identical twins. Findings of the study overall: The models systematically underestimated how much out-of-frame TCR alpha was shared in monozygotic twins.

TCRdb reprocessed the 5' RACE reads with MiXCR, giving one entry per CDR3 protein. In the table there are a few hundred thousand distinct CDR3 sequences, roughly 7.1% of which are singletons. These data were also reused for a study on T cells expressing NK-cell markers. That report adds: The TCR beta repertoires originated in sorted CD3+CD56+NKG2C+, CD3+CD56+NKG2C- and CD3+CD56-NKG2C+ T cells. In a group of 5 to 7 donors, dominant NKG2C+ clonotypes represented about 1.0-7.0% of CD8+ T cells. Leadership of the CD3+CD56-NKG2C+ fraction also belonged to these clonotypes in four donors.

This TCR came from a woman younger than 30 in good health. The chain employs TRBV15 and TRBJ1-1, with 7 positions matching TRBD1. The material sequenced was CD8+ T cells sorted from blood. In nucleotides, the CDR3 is TGTGCCACCAGCAGAGACCCGAGCAGAAAGGGGGCGAACACTGAAGCTTTCTTT. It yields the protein CATSRDPSRKGANTEAFF.